The 30 T cell receptor beta chains in this list originate from one sample, sequenced in a study of T cells in Graves' hyperthyroidism and ophthalmopathy. RNA transcripts gave rise to amplified TCR beta CDR3 regions. HTBI primers drove first-round RT-PCR of the TCR CDR3. TCRdb called the multiplex PCR reads again in MiXCR, with one record for every CDR3 protein. The sample lists roughly 360,000 distinct CDR3 sequences, 13% seen once, with less than 25% in the top ten. Sequencing was performed on blood. These receptors were obtained from a man younger than 40 with Graves' hyperthyroidism that later progressed to Graves' ophthalmopathy.

This clonotype was seen ten or more times. The chain carries TRBV5-1 and TRBJ2-4; 7 bases agree with TRBD1. V was clipped by 0 bases and J by 8 bases; unmatched bases: 2. This CDR3 has 13 amino acids. Germline values: CDR1 SGHRS, CDR2 YFSETQ. Here the CDR3 reads CASSLGQGDIQYF. The CDR3 DNA is TGCGCCAGCAGCTTGGGACAGGGTGACATTCAGTACTTC.

This clonotype was counted a few times. The chain is built from TRBV20-1 and TRBJ2-1; 9 bases line up with TRBD2. The CDR3 extends over 14 amino acids. Per the germline V gene, CDR1 is DFQATT and CDR2 is SNEGSKA (reference sequence). Germline trimming cut 6 bases from V and 9 bases from J; bases unmatched to any gene: 12. CDR3 sequence (DNA): TGCAGTGCCCGCCGTAGCGGGGGTTTAGTTGAGCAGTTCTTC. Translation: CSARRSGGLVEQFF.

This clonotype was counted many times. V gene TRBV5-1 combines with J gene TRBJ2-3, with D possibly matching TRBD1 (6 bases). Germline loops: CDR1 SGHRS, CDR2 YFSETQ. The germline V and J ends were trimmed by 0 bases and 4 bases, with 9 bases remaining between them. The CDR3 contains 14 residues. CDR3 in DNA: TGCGCCAGCAGCTTGGAGGGGGTCGCAGATACGCAGTATTTT. It codes for CASSLEGVADTQYF. The variable domain in full, completed from reference TRBV5-1 and TRBJ2-3, reads KAGVTQTPRYLIKTRGQQVTLSCSPISGHRSVSWYQQTPGQGLQFLFEYFSETQRNKGNFPGRFSGRQFSNSRSEMNVSTLELGDSALYLCASSLEGVADTQYFGPGTRLTVL.

Comment on this clonotype: A much larger clone differs by one base, so this may be a read error. V gene TRBV28 combines with J gene TRBJ1-2; D is possibly TRBD1 (6 bases). Germline V gene data show CDR1 as MDHEN and CDR2 as SYDVKM. The CDR3 runs 15 residues. Trimming took 5 bases from V and 12 from J, leaving 25 bases between them. This chain's CDR3 is CASSPISGTRRGHTF. The CDR3 coding sequence is TGTGCCAGCAGTCCGATCTCCGGGACAAGAAGGGGCCACACCTTC.

This clonotype was seen repeatedly, ten times or more. J is TRBJ1-4 and V is TRBV2; D is perhaps TRBD1 (6 bases). The CDR3 is made up of 16 amino acids. Trimming stripped 10 bases from V and 0 bases from J, with 18 bases between. Germline assignment: CDR1 SNHLY and CDR2 FYNNEI. The CDR3 reads CATKYGGPATNEKLFF. The CDR3 region has the DNA TGTGCCACCAAGTATGGGGGCCCAGCAACTAATGAAAAACTGTTTTTT.

There are many counts of this clonotype. This rearrangement joins TRBV27 to TRBJ2-1; 9 bases are a match to TRBD2. The V and J ends lost 5 bases and 0 bases, in that order; junction bases with no gene match: 11. CDR3 length: 18 residues. Germline-derived CDR1 and CDR2 are MNHEY and SMNVEV (reference sequence). CDR3 in amino acids: CASSEDLAGRYSYNEQFF. CDR3 DNA: TGTGCCAGCAGTGAAGACCTAGCGGGGAGATACTCCTACAATGAGCAGTTCTTC.

As to this clonotype: One end of the junction varies from germline; a read error may be responsible. V and J are TRBV5-1 and TRBJ2-2, with D maybe TRBD1 (6 bases). CDR1 and CDR2 from the germline V gene are SGHRS and YFSETQ. The CDR3 sequence is 13 residues long. The chain's CDR3 is CANSVTGTGELFF. In DNA, the CDR3 is TGCGCCAACAGCGTCACAGGGACCGGGGAGCTGTTTTTT.

Ten or more counts support this clonotype. The chain joins TRBV28 to TRBJ2-3, with a weak D call TRBD2 (7 bases). This CDR3 has 14 residues. V was shortened by 7 bases and J by 0 bases, with 11 bases between the two germline ends. Looked up from germline, CDR1 is MDHEN and CDR2 is SYDVKM. CDR3 protein: CASKRGGSTDTQYF. CDR3 nucleotide sequence: TGTGCCAGCAAGAGGGGGGGGAGCACAGATACGCAGTATTTT.

This clonotype was detected ten times or more. This chain links TRBV28 with TRBJ1-2, with TRBD1 matching over 7 bases. Germline V gives CDR1 MDHEN, CDR2 SYDVKM. V dropped 7 bases and J dropped 3; count of bases not matched to a gene: 11. The CDR3 sequence is 15 residues long. The CDR3 region is CASNNLQGPDYGYTF. The CDR3 nucleotides are TGTGCCAGCAACAACTTACAGGGGCCGGACTATGGCTACACCTTC.

This clonotype was picked up many times. V gene TRBV28 combines with J gene TRBJ1-5, with D possibly matching TRBD1 (5 bases). Germline CDR1 and CDR2: MDHEN and SYDVKM. The CDR3 loop spans 15 amino acids. V was clipped by 5 bases and J by 6 bases, with 17 bases between them. CDR3 loop: CASSRTGTRGQPQHF. CDR3 coding DNA: TGTGCCAGCAGTAGAACCGGGACCAGAGGTCAGCCCCAGCATTTT.

The rearrangement joins TRBV6-9 to TRBJ1-1; no clear D gene. Germline V gene lookup returns CDR1 MNHGY and CDR2 SVAAGI. Trimming removed 5 bases at V and 9 bases at J, with 13 bases between. The CDR3 sequence is 12 residues long. The CDR3 region has the DNA TGTGCCAGCAGTCGCGGCTTCGACCAAGCTTTCTTT. Translating gives CASSRGFDQAFF.

This chain uses TRBV28 with TRBJ1-5; D may be TRBD1 (5 bases). The CDR3 runs 19 residues. Trimming pared 2 bases from V and 4 bases from J, leaving 24 bases between. Looked up from germline, CDR1 is MDHEN and CDR2 is SYDVKM. This chain's CDR3 is CASSLEPPRLAGLNQPQHF. The CDR3 coding sequence is TGTGCCAGCAGTTTAGAACCACCCCGCTTGGCAGGGTTAAATCAGCCCCAGCATTTT.

This clonotype showed up many times. The gene calls are TRBV7-9 and TRBJ2-5; no definite D call. Trimming cost V 2 bases and J 0 bases, with 13 bases left between them. The germline CDR1 and CDR2 sequences are SEHNR and FQNEAQ (reference sequence). This CDR3 has 16 residues. This chain's CDR3 is CASSLPPTENQETQYF. Written as DNA, the CDR3 is TGTGCCAGCAGCTTACCGCCTACAGAGAACCAAGAGACCCAGTACTTC.

This clonotype was counted many times. The gene calls are TRBV10-3 and TRBJ2-3; D may be TRBD2 (6 bases). The germline CDR1 and CDR2 sequences are ENHRY and SYGVKD. This CDR3 comprises 15 residues. V shed 0 bases and J shed 4 bases, with 11 bases lying between them. The CDR3 nucleotides are TGTGCCATCAGTGAGTCGGAGGCGGGATCAGATACGCAGTATTTT. Protein product: CAISESEAGSDTQYF.

This clonotype was found many times. The rearrangement uses TRBV12-3 or TRBV12-4 and TRBJ1-2; no firm D call. The CDR3 extends over 13 amino acids. Trimming took 2 bases from V and 7 from J, leaving 11 bases between them. DNA for the CDR3: TGTGCCAGCAGTTTAAGTTGGTATGGTGGCTACACCTTC. This translates into CASSLSWYGGYTF.

The CDR3 protein is CASSQVNGRGTSGGKSYEQFF. In DNA, the CDR3 is TGCGCCAGCAGCCAAGTCAACGGTCGCGGAACTAGCGGGGGTAAAAGCTATGAGCAGTTCTTC. V usage is TRBV4-1 and J usage is TRBJ2-1; TRBD2 matches 11 bases. The junction had 22 bases not matched to a gene; V was cut back by 1 base and J by 8 bases. Per germline, CDR1 MGHRA and CDR2 YSYEKL. The CDR3 is 21 amino acids.

V and J are TRBV6-1 and TRBJ2-1, with D possibly being TRBD2 (7 bases). The V end lost 7 bases, the J end lost 4 bases, and 20 bases lay between the germline ends. CDR1 is MNHNS and CDR2 is SASEGT in the germline V gene. The CDR3 is made up of 16 amino acids. CDR3 DNA: TGTGCCAGCACTCAGGGTGCGGGGGCCCGTTACAATGAGCAGTTCTTC. The encoded protein is CASTQGAGARYNEQFF.

There are many counts of this clonotype. The rearrangement links TRBV9 to TRBJ2-2, with TRBD1 as a possible D gene (7 bases). Looked up from germline, CDR1 is SGDLS and CDR2 is YYNGEE. This CDR3 comprises 16 residues. V gave up 3 bases and J gave up 0 bases, with 12 bases separating them. CDR3 sequence reads: CASSGGGTANTGELFF. CDR3 bases: TGTGCCAGCAGCGGTGGGGGGACAGCGAACACCGGGGAGCTGTTTTTT. Complete variable domain (other parts from reference TRBV9 and TRBJ2-2): DSGVTQTPKHLITATGQRVTLRCSPRSGDLSVYWYQQSLDQGLQFLIQYYNGEERAKGNILERFSAQQFPDLHSELNLSSLELGDSALYFCASSGGGTANTGELFFGEGSRLTVL.

This clonotype was observed many times. The chain links TRBV2 to TRBJ2-3, with D perhaps TRBD2 (5 bases). The CDR3 is 16 amino acids. With 6 bases removed from V and 0 bases from J, the gap between germline ends came to 16 bases. Germline V CDR1 and CDR2: SNHLY, FYNNEI. Written as DNA, the CDR3 is TGTGCCAGCAGGGCCGGTGCGGGCTTGAGCACAGATACGCAGTATTTT. It encodes CASRAGAGLSTDTQYF.

V and J are TRBV5-4 and TRBJ1-4, with a tentative D call TRBD1 (5 bases). The CDR3 runs to 16 residues. The V gene's germline CDR1 is SGHNT and CDR2 YYREEE (reference sequence). Trimming cost V 5 bases and J 0 bases, with 14 bases left between them. CDR3 sequence (DNA): TGTGCCAGCAGTACGCCTGGGGCCGCAACTAATGAAAAACTGTTTTTT. This gives the protein CASSTPGAATNEKLFF.

V and J are TRBV6-1 and TRBJ2-1; 8 nucleotides match TRBD2. After removal of 4 bases from V and 5 bases from J, the junction contained 7 bases not matched to a gene. The CDR3 has 15 amino acids. Germline V gene data show CDR1 as MNHNS and CDR2 as SASEGT. The CDR3, as DNA: TGTGCCAGCAGTGCGAGCGGGAGAGGCCACAATGAGCAGTTCTTC. Its translation is CASSASGRGHNEQFF.

The sample holds many counts of this clonotype. This chain joins TRBV6-5 and TRBJ1-5; 7 bases agree with TRBD1. V lost 0 bases to trimming and J lost 1 base; unmatched junction nucleotides: 3. CDR3 size: 16 residues. Germline CDR1 reads MNHEY; CDR2 reads SVGAGI. The CDR3 loop reads CASSYSGTASNQPQHF. The CDR3 region has the DNA TGTGCCAGCAGTTACTCAGGGACAGCAAGCAATCAGCCCCAGCATTTT.

In regard to this clonotype: One end of the junction varies from germline; a read error may be responsible. The chain employs TRBV11-1 and TRBJ1-1; D is uncertain. Germline CDR1 SGHAT, CDR2 FQDESV (reference sequence). This CDR3 comprises 13 residues. The CDR3 here is CASSFSQNTESFF. DNA of the CDR3: TGCGCCAGCAGCTTTTCACAGAACACTGAATCTTTCTTT.

With regard to this clonotype: One end of the junction does not line up with germline, which may come from a read error. The rearrangement links TRBV5-1 to TRBJ1-1, with 9 bases fitting TRBD1. CDR3 length equals 13 residues. CDR1 and CDR2 (germline): SGHRS, YFSETQ. The CDR3 sequence: CAISPTGGTEAFF. CDR3 in DNA: TGCGCCATCAGCCCGACAGGGGGGACTGAAGCTTTCTTT. The full variable domain, with the rest looked up from reference TRBV5-1 and TRBJ1-1, is KAGVTQTPRYLIKTRGQQVTLSCSPISGHRSVSWYQQTPGQGLQFLFEYFSETQRNKGNFPGRFSGRQFSNSRSEMNVSTLELGDSALYLCAISPTGGTEAFFGQGTRLTVV.

A word on this clonotype: This may stem from a read error, because a much larger clone lies one nucleotide away. It is likely a read error, because the conserved phenylalanine at the end of the CDR3 is missing. V is TRBV27 and J is TRBJ1-1; D remains unclear. V lost 2 bases, J lost 5 bases, and 9 bases lay in between. This CDR3 spans 13 amino acids. From germline, CDR1 is MNHEY and CDR2 SMNVEV (reference sequence). The CDR3 loop is CASSLPSRTEAFS. For the CDR3, the DNA is TGTGCCAGCAGTTTACCCTCTCGGACTGAAGCTTTCTCT.

This clonotype has only a few counts. The rearrangement links TRBV19 to TRBJ2-2; 7 bases agree with TRBD1. Germline CDR1 LNHDA, CDR2 SQIVND (reference sequence). This CDR3 spans 15 amino acids. The V segment lost 3 bases and the J segment 6 bases; nucleotides outside the gene matches: 7. The CDR3 sequence is CASSMGITGAGELFF. The CDR3 coding sequence is TGTGCCAGTAGTATGGGGATAACAGGGGCCGGGGAGCTGTTTTTT.

In its sample, this clonotype was seen many times. V gene TRBV12-3 or TRBV12-4 combines with J gene TRBJ1-6; possibly TRBD1 for D (5 bases). V was trimmed by 6 bases and J by 6 bases, leaving 15 bases between them. The CDR3 totals 15 residues. Written as DNA, the CDR3 is TGTGCCAGCAGCACCCTTGCCGGGGGTAATTCACCCCTCCACTTT. It yields the protein CASSTLAGGNSPLHF.

This clonotype was counted many times. The V call is TRBV20-1, the J call TRBJ2-5; 7 positions match TRBD2. With 7 bases clipped from V and 5 bases from J, the junction kept 10 bases outside the gene matches. The CDR3 length is 13 residues. The germline V gene has CDR1 DFQATT and CDR2 SNEGSKA (reference sequence). The CDR3 reads CSVMGGGAETQYF. DNA for the CDR3: TGCAGTGTTATGGGGGGGGGAGCGGAGACCCAGTACTTC.

The V gene is TRBV7-6, the J gene TRBJ2-7, with unresolved D. V was shortened by 5 bases and J by 4 bases, with 12 bases between the two germline ends. This CDR3 contains 13 residues. Germline V gene sequence: CDR1 SGHVS, CDR2 FNYEAQ. The chain's CDR3 is CASSPQDGYEQYF. DNA of the CDR3: TGTGCCAGCAGCCCCCAAGATGGTTACGAGCAGTACTTC.

Of note for this clonotype: A single base separates this from a much larger clone, so it may be a read error. This chain joins TRBV28 and TRBJ1-1, with unresolved D. The CDR3 loop spans 14 amino acids. Per the germline V gene, CDR1 is MDHEN and CDR2 is SYDVKM. The CDR3 region has the DNA TGTGCCAACAGTTTATCTGGCCTGAGGACTGAAGCTTTCTTT. Its translation: CANSLSGLRTEAFF. Filled out from reference TRBV28 and TRBJ1-1, the complete variable domain reads DVKVTQSSRYLVKRTGEKVFLECVQDMDHENMFWYRQDPGLGLRLIYFSYDVKMKEKGDIPEGYSVSREKKERFSLILESASTNQTSMYLCANSLSGLRTEAFFGQGTRLTVV.